Here is one T cell receptor beta chain with its context. This entry comes from a study of blood T cell repertoires in COVID-19. The overall study: Sample material is recorded as cDNA or gDNA derived from T cells, B-cell-depleted T cells, or PBMCs.

The CDR3 extends over 16 amino acids. The assay was immunoSEQ multiplex PCR, and TCRdb's table has in-frame clones only and misses some. The repertoire holds roughly 150,000 clones, with around 89% as singletons. V gene TRBV21-1 combines with J gene TRBJ2-2; the table names TRBD2, a call not compared with the DNA. TRBV21-1 is noted as a pseudogene. The source is a man aged 50-59 years who had recovered from COVID-19. Sequenced material: peripheral blood. In DNA, the CDR3 is TGTGCCAGCGGATGGACTAGCGGGGGGGGCACCGGGGAGCTGTTTTTT. Amino acids: CASGWTSGGGTGELFF.